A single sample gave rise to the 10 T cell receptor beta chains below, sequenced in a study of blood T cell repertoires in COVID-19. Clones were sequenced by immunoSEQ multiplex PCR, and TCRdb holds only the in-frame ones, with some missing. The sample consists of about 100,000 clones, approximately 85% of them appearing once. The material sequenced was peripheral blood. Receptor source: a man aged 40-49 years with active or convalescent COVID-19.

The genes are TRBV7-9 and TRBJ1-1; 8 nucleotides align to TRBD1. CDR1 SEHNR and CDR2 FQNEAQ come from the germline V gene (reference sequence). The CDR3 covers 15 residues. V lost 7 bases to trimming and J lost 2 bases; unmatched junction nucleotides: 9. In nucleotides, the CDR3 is TGTGCCAGCACCGCCCACCAGGGGGCCAACACTGAAGCTTTCTTT. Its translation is CASTAHQGANTEAFF.

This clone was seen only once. CDR3 coding DNA: TGTGCCAGCAGTTTCTCGGGTAGCTCCTACAATGAGCAGTTCTTC. Its translation: CASSFSGSSYNEQFF. V gene TRBV27 combines with J gene TRBJ2-1; the D is unclear. CDR1 is MNHEY and CDR2 is SMNVEV in the germline V gene (reference sequence). Trimming took 3 bases from V and 0 from J, leaving 9 bases between them. The CDR3 length is 15 residues.

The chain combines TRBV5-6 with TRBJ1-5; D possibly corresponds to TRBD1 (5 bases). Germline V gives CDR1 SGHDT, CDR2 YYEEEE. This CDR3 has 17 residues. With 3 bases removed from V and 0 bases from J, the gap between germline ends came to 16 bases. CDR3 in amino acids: CASSSTGRGDSNQPQHF. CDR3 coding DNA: TGTGCCAGCAGCTCGACGGGCCGGGGGGATAGCAATCAGCCCCAGCATTTT. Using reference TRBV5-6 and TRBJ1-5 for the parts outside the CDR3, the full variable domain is DAGVTQSPTHLIKTRGQQVTLRCSPKSGHDTVSWYQQALGQGPQFIFQYYEEEERQRGNFPDRFSGHQFPNYSSELNVNALLLGDSALYLCASSSTGRGDSNQPQHFGDGTRLSIL.

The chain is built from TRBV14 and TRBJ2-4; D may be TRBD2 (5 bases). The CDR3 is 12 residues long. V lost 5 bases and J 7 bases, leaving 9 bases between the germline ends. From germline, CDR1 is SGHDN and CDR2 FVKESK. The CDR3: CASSAGVNIQYF. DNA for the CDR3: TGTGCCAGCAGCGCCGGGGTCAACATTCAGTACTTC. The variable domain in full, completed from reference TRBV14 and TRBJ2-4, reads EAGVTQFPSHSVIEKGQTVTLRCDPISGHDNLYWYRRVMGKEIKFLLHFVKESKQDESGMPNNRFLAERTGGTYSTLKVQPAELEDSGVYFCASSAGVNIQYFGAGTRLSVL.

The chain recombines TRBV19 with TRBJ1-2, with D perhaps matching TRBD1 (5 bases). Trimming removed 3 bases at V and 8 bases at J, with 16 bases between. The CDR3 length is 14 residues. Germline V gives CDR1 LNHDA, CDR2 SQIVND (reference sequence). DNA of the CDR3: TGTGCCAGTAGTATTGTCCTCCCAGGGAAAGGCTACACCTTC. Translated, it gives CASSIVLPGKGYTF.

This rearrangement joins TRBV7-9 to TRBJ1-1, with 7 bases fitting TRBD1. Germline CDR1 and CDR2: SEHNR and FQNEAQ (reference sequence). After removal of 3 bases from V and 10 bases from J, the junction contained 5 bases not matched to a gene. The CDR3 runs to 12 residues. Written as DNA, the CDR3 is TGTGCCAGCAGCTTGACAGGGAGATCAGCTTTCTTT. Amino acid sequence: CASSLTGRSAFF.

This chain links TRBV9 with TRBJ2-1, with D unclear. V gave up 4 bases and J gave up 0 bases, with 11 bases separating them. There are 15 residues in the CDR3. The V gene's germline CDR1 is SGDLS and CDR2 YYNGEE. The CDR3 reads CASSLTGSSYNEQFF. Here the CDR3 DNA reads TGTGCCAGCAGCCTGACTGGAAGCTCCTACAATGAGCAGTTCTTC.

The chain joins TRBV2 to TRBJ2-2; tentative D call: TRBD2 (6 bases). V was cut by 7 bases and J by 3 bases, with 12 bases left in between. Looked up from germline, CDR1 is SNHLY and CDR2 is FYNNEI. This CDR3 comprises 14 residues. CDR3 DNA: TGTGCCAGCACCCCCGGGAGACACACCGGGGAGCTGTTTTTT. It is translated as CASTPGRHTGELFF.

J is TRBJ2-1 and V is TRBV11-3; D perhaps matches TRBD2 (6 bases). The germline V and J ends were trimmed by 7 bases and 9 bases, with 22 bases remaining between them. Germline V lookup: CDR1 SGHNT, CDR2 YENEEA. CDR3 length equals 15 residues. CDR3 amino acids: CASNPMDRAGSEQFF. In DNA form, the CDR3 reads TGTGCCAGCAACCCAATGGACCGGGCGGGGAGTGAGCAGTTCTTC.

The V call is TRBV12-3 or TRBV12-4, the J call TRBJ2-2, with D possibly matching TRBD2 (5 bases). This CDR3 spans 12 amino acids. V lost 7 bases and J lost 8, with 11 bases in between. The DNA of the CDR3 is TGTGCCAGCACTCGCGAGGGTGGGGAGCTGTTTTTT. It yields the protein CASTREGGELFF.